This T cell receptor beta chain was obtained from a study of spatial heterogeneity in lung cancer. About the study: As counted in raw reads, each unique TCR and UMI combination appeared more than ten times on average. Study-level points and caveats: Coverage of tumor T cells, by estimate, reached around 7.5% for alpha chains and roughly 13% for beta chains. Tumor mutation count correlated with how many alpha and beta TCRs expanded intratumorally.

Time point here: sample taken at primary tumor resection. Donors were 72 untreated early-stage non-small cell lung cancer patients. Sequencing of whole RNA from tumor, nontumor lung or frozen PBMC involved no sorting. Comments on this clonotype: Its antigen is still unknown.

TCRdb independently ran MiXCR on the 5' RACE reads; one entry per CDR3 protein. The table lists 2,000 to 3,000 distinct CDR3 sequences, 15% to 20% of them singletons. The material was lung tumor tissue, obtained at surgery. This clonotype was sampled from a male donor with early-stage non-small cell lung cancer.

The CDR3 protein is CASSPGTSALSSYEQYF. The CDR3 nucleotides read TGCGCCAGCAGCCCGGGGACTAGCGCTCTGAGCTCCTACGAGCAGTACTTC. The V call is TRBV4-1, the J call TRBJ2-7; the match to TRBD2 covers 10 bases. This CDR3 region has 17 residues. V shed 4 bases, J shed 0 bases, and the junction held 9 bases outside the gene matches. Per germline, CDR1 MGHRA and CDR2 YSYEKL.